The 11 T cell receptor beta chains in this list originate from one sample, sequenced in a study of response to subunit inactivated influenza vaccine. TCRdb redid the calling of the RT-PCR reads with MiXCR, one entry per CDR3 protein. Altogether 800,000 to 1,000,000 distinct CDR3 sequences are present, around 21% being singletons, with the ten largest covering roughly 10%. This material consisted of PBMCs from blood, taken around 5 days after vaccination. Receptors originate from a man between 45 and 60 years old who received an inactivated influenza vaccine.

This sequence joins TRBV11-1 and TRBJ2-1, with 9 bases fitting TRBD2. V shed 6 bases, J shed 0 bases, and the junction held 12 bases outside the gene matches. This CDR3 is 18 amino acids long. Germline V gene sequence: CDR1 SGHAT, CDR2 FQDESV (reference sequence). The CDR3 DNA follows: TGTGCCAGCAGGCCGAGTAGCGGGGGCTACAGCTCCTACAATGAGCAGTTCTTC. The encoded protein is CASRPSSGGYSSYNEQFF.

In this sample, this clonotype turned up a few times. V usage is TRBV28 and J usage is TRBJ2-7; a possible D gene is TRBD2 (6 bases). This CDR3 has 15 amino acids. The germline V gene has CDR1 MDHEN and CDR2 SYDVKM. Trimming took off 2 bases at V and 1 base at J, with 12 bases between the two ends. CDR3 in DNA: TGTGCCAGCAGTTTAGGGGAGGCAGCTTCCTACGAGCAGTACTTC. Translating it yields CASSLGEAASYEQYF.

A few counts support this clonotype. V and J are TRBV29-1 and TRBJ2-1; 10 bases are a match to TRBD2. Looked up from germline, CDR1 is SQVTM and CDR2 is ANQGSEA. J lost 4 bases, V lost 3 bases, and 3 bases had no gene match. The CDR3 runs to 14 residues. CDR3 nucleotides: TGCAGCGTTGAGTTTAGCGGGGGGTACAATGAGCAGTTCTTC. It is translated as CSVEFSGGYNEQFF.

The sample holds a few counts of this clonotype. The genes are TRBV5-1 and TRBJ2-7, with TRBD1 identical over 8 bases. Germline CDR1 and CDR2: SGHRS and YFSETQ. The CDR3 is made up of 15 amino acids. Trimming took 4 bases from V and 1 from J; bases not matched to a gene: 7. CDR3 residues: CASSATGTGSYEQYF. The CDR3, as DNA: TGCGCCAGCAGCGCTACCGGGACAGGTTCCTACGAGCAGTACTTC.

The chain joins TRBV29-1 to TRBJ1-2; maybe TRBD1 (6 bases). Germline V lookup: CDR1 SQVTM, CDR2 ANQGSEA. Between the trimmed V and J ends, which lost 4 bases and 5 bases, there was a span of 14 bases. The CDR3 has 13 amino acids. CDR3 sequence: CSVGQSGDYGYTF. In DNA, the CDR3 is TGCAGCGTTGGTCAGTCAGGGGATTATGGCTACACCTTC. The full variable domain, completed using reference TRBV29-1 and TRBJ1-2, is SAVISQKPSRDICQRGTSLTIQCQVDSQVTMMFWYRQQPGQSLTLIATANQGSEATYESGFVIDKFPISRPNLTFSTLTVSNMSPEDSSIYLCSVGQSGDYGYTFGSGTRLTVV.

This clonotype has ten or more counts. CDR3 bases: TGTGCCAGCAGACGCCGGGGCGGGGTTGACACCGGGGAGCTGTTTTTT. Residues: CASRRRGGVDTGELFF. The genes are TRBV7-2 and TRBJ2-2; perhaps TRBD2 as D (6 bases). There are 16 residues in the CDR3. V lost 6 bases and J lost 3, with 17 bases in between. Germline CDR1 is SGHTA and CDR2 is FQGNSA.

The chain joins TRBV18 to TRBJ2-7, with no clear D. Germline assignment: CDR1 KGHSH and CDR2 LQKENI. The V end lost 3 bases, the J end lost 3 bases, and 12 bases lay between the germline ends. This CDR3 comprises 14 residues. The CDR3 nucleotides are TGTGCCAGCTCACCCCCAGACACTCACTACGAGCAGTACTTC. Residues: CASSPPDTHYEQYF. Complete variable domain (other parts from reference TRBV18 and TRBJ2-7): NAGVMQNPRHLVRRRGQEARLRCSPMKGHSHVYWYRQLPEEGLKFMVYLQKENIIDESGMPKERFSAEFPKEGPSILRIQQVVRGDSAAYFCASSPPDTHYEQYFGPGTRLTVT.

The J gene is TRBJ1-1, the V gene TRBV12-3 or TRBV12-4; D possibly corresponds to TRBD1 (5 bases). The CDR3 is 15 residues long. Trimming took 3 bases from V and 4 from J, leaving 15 bases between them. The CDR3 spells CASSFDSKGVTEAFF. Written as DNA, the CDR3 is TGTGCCAGCAGTTTTGACAGCAAAGGGGTCACTGAAGCTTTCTTT.

This clonotype was seen only a few times. The chain carries TRBV12-3 or TRBV12-4 and TRBJ2-7; D gene uncertain. The length of the CDR3 is 14 residues. With 6 bases removed from V and 0 bases from J, the gap between germline ends came to 12 bases. DNA of the CDR3: TGTGCCAGCAGCAACCTTATGAGCTCCTACGAGCAGTACTTC. As protein: CASSNLMSSYEQYF.

The rearrangement joins TRBV20-1 to TRBJ2-1, with 11 bases lining up with TRBD2. The CDR3 sequence is 17 residues long. CDR1 and CDR2 from the germline V gene are DFQATT and SNEGSKA (reference sequence). The CDR3 DNA reads as TGCAGCAACACCGATCCCGGGACTAGCGGATTCTACAATGAGCAGTTCTTC. Its protein product is CSNTDPGTSGFYNEQFF.

This clonotype was observed a few times. The chain joins TRBV20-1 to TRBJ1-1; D remains ambiguous. V was shortened by 1 base and J by 1 base, with 16 bases between the two germline ends. CDR1 is DFQATT and CDR2 is SNEGSKA in the germline V gene (reference sequence). The CDR3 is 16 residues long. CDR3 DNA: TGCAGTGCTAGAGGGGATTGGGTGTGGGCGAACACTGAAGCTTTCTTT. Amino acid sequence: CSARGDWVWANTEAFF.